The clone carrying this T cell receptor beta chain was seen more than once but under ten times. The antigen remains unidentified. CDR3 length: 14 residues. Trimming at V came to 6 bases and at J to 7 bases, leaving 12 bases not matched to a gene. Each CDR3 protein is one row after TCRdb ran MiXCR on the 5' RACE reads. The sample contains about 500,000 distinct CDR3 sequences, 13% to 15% of which appear only once. This entry comes from a study of identical twins. Regarding the study as a whole: Part of the zero-insertion signal could reflect confounding by invariant MAIT and iNKT cells.

Only healthy Caucasians were included as donors. These data were also filed under a second study, of yellow fever vaccine responses in identical twins. As that study records: Vaccine-induced T cell responses in twins were reportedly observed to appear partly convergent, partly personalized.

J is TRBJ2-7 and V is TRBV12-3 or TRBV12-4; TRBD2 matches 7 bases. This receptor was identified in a woman aged 18-30 years in good health. The sequenced sample consisted of CD4+ T cells sorted from blood. Here the CDR3 DNA reads TGTGCCAGCAGCCCCTCTGGGGCGGGGGAAGAGCAGTACTTC. Encoded protein: CASSPSGAGEEQYF.